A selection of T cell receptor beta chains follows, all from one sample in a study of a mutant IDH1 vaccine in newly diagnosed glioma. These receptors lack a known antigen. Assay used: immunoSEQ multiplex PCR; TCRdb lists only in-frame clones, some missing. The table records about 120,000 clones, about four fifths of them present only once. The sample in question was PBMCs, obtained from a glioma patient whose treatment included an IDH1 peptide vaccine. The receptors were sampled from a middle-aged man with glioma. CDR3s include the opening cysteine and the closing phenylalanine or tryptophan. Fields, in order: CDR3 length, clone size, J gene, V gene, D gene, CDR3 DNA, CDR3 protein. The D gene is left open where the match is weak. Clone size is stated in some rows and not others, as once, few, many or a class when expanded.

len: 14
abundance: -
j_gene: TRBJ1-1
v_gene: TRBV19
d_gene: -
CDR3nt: TGTGCCAGTAGTATAGCAGGGATGAACACTGAAGCTTTCTTT
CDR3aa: CASSIAGMNTEAFF

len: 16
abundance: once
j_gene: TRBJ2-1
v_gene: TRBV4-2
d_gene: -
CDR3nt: TGTGCCAGCAGCCCACCAGCGGGCGCGGTCTACAATGAGCAGTTCTTC
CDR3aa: CASSPPAGAVYNEQFF

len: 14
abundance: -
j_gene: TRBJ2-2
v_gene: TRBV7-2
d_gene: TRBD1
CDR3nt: TGTGCCAGCAGCCTCCCGACAGGGGTAGTGGAGCTGTTTTTT
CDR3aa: CASSLPTGVVELFF

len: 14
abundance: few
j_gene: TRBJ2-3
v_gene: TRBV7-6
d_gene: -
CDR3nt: TGTGCCAGCAGCTCCTCAGCTTCCACAGATACGCAGTATTTT
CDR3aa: CASSSSASTDTQYF

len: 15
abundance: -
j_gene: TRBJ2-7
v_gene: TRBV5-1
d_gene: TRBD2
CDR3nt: TGCGCCAGCAGCTTGGTCGCGGGAGAGGGATACGAGCAGTACTTC
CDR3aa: CASSLVAGEGYEQYF

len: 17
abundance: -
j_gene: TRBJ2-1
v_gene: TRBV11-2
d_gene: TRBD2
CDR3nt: TGTGCCAGCAGCTTAGGAGGCGGGAGAATCTCCTACAATGAGCAGTTCTTC
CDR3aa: CASSLGGGRISYNEQFF

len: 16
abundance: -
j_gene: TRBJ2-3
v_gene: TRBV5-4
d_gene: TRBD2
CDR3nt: TGTGCCAGCCGACTAGCGGGGGGAATTAGCACAGATACGCAGTATTTT
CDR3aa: CASRLAGGISTDTQYF

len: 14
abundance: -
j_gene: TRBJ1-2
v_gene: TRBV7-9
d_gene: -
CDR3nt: TGTGCCAGCAGCATGGGGACCCTGGCGTCGGGCTACACCTTC
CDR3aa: CASSMGTLASGYTF

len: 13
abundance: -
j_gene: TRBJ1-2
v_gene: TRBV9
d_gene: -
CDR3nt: TGTGCCAGCAGCGCAGCTGGCCTCTATGGCTACACCTTC
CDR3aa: CASSAAGLYGYTF

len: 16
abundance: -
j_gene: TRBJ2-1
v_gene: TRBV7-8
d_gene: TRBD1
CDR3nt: TGTGCCAGCAGCACCTGGAGCGCTACAGGGGGCCGTGAGCAGTTCTTC
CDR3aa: CASSTWSATGGREQFF

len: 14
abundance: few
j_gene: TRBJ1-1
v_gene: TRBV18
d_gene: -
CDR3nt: TGTGCCAGCTCACCACCTCTAACAGGGCTCGAAGCTTTCTTT
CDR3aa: CASSPPLTGLEAFF

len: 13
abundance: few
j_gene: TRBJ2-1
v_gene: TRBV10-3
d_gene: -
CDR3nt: TGTGCCACCCGGAGTGGAAGGGACAATGAGCAGTTCTTC
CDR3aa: CATRSGRDNEQFF

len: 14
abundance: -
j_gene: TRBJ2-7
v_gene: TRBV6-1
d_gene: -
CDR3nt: TGTGCCAGCAGTGCGTACAGGGACTCCTACGAGCAGTACTTC
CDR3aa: CASSAYRDSYEQYF

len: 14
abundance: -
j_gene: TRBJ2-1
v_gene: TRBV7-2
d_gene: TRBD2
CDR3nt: TGTGCCAGCAGTCCTAGCGGGAGAGGCAATGAGCAGTTCTTC
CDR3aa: CASSPSGRGNEQFF

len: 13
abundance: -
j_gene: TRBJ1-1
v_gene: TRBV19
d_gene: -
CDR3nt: TGTGCCAGTAGTATACAGTTGAACACTGAAGCTTTCTTT
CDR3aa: CASSIQLNTEAFF

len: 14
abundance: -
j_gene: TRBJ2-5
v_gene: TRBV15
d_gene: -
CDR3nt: TGTGCCACCAGCAGAGGGACTACCCAAGAGACCCAGTACTTC
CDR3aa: CATSRGTTQETQYF

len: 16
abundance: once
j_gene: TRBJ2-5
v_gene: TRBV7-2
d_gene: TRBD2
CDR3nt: TGTGCCAGCAGCCGCCTTTCCCCTGGACTAGGAGAGACCCAGTACTTC
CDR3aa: CASSRLSPGLGETQYF

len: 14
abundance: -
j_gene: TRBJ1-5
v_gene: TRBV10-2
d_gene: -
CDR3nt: TGCGCCAGCAGTGAGTTGGGGGCGAATCAGCCCCAGCATTTT
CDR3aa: CASSELGANQPQHF

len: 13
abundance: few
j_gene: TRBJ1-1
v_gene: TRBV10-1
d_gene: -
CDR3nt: TGCGCCAGCAGTGAGTACGGGAACACTGAAGCTTTCTTT
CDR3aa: CASSEYGNTEAFF

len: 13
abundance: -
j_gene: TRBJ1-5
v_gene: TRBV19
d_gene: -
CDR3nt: TGTGCCAGTGCGGACCAGGGCAATCAGCCCCAGCATTTT
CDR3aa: CASADQGNQPQHF

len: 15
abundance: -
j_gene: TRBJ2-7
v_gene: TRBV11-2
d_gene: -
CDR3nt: TGTGCCAGCAGCCCCGGCGGCGGGCTGGGCTACGAGCAGTACTTC
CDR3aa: CASSPGGGLGYEQYF

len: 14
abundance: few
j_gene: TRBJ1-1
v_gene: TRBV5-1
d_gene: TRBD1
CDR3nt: TGCGCCAGCAGCTTGGGTGGACAGGGCACTGAAGCTTTCTTT
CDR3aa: CASSLGGQGTEAFF

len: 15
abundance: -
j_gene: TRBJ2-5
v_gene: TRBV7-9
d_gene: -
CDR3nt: TGTGCCAGCAGCTTTCCGACAGGAATTCAAGAGACCCAGTACTTC
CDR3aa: CASSFPTGIQETQYF

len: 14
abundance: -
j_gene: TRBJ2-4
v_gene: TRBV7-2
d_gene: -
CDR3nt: TGTGCCAGCAGCGCACAGGAAACCAAAAACATTCAGTACTTC
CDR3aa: CASSAQETKNIQYF

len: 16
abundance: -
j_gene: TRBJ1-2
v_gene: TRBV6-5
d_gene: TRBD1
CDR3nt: TGTGCCAGCAGTTACATCAGGACAGGGGGAAGCTATGGCTACACCTTC
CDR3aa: CASSYIRTGGSYGYTF

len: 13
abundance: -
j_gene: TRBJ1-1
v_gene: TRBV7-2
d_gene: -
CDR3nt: TGTGCCAGCAGCTCCCCGGGCTTTAGAGGAGCTTTCTTT
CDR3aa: CASSSPGFRGAFF

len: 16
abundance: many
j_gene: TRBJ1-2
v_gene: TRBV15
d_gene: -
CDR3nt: TGTGCCACCAGCAGAGATCAAGAGGGTCTCAACTATGGCTACACCTTC
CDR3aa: CATSRDQEGLNYGYTF

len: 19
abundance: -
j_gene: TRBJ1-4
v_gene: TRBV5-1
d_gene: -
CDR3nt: TGCGCCAGCAGCCCGCGTAATCTCGGGAGCAGGGGATGGGGAGAAAAACTGTTTTTT
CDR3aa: CASSPRNLGSRGWGEKLFF